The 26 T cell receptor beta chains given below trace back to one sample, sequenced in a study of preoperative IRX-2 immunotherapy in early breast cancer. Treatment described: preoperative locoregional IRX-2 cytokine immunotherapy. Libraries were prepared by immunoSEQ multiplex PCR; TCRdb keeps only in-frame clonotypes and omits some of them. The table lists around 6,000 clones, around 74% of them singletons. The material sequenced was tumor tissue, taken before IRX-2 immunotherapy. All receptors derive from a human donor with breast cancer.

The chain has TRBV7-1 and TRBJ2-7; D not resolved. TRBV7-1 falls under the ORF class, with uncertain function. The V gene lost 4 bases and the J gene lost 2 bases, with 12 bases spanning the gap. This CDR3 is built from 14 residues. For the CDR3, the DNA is TGTGCCAGCAGCTTCGGTCTGGGTCCCTACGAGCAGTACTTC. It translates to CASSFGLGPYEQYF.

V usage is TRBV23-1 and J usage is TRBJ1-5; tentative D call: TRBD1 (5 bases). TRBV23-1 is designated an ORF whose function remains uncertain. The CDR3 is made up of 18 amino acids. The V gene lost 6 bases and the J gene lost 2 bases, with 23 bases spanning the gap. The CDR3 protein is CASSQGPGGNTGNQPQHF. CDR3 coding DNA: TGCGCCAGCAGCCAAGGACCTGGGGGGAACACGGGCAATCAGCCCCAGCATTTT.

The CDR3 sequence is CASSQDRVTQYF. The CDR3 DNA follows: TGTGCCAGCAGCCAAGATAGGGTGACCCAGTACTTC. V is TRBV14 and J is TRBJ2-5; unclear D gene. Germline V gene lookup returns CDR1 SGHDN and CDR2 FVKESK. V was shortened by 0 bases and J by 7 bases, with 6 bases between the two germline ends. The CDR3 is 12 residues long.

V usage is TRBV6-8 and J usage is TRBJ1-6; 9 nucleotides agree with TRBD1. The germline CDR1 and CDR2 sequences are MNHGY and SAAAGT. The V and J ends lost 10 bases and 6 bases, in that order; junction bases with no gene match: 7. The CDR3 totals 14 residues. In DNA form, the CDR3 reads TGTGCCACCCGGGACAGGGCGACTAATTCACCCCTCCACTTT. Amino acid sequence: CATRDRATNSPLHF.

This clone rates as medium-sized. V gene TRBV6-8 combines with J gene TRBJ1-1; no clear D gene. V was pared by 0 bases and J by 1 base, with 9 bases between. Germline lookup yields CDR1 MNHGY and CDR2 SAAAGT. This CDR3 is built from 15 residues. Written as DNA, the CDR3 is TGTGCCAGCAGTTACTCGAATACTGGGAACACTGAAGCTTTCTTT. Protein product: CASSYSNTGNTEAFF.

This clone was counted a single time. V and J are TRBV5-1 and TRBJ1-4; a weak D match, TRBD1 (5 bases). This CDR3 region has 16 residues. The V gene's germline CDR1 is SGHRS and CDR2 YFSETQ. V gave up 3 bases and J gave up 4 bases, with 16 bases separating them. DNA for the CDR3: TGCGCCAGCAGCTCCGATCCGGGACGGCGTAATGAAAAACTGTTTTTT. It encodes CASSSDPGRRNEKLFF.

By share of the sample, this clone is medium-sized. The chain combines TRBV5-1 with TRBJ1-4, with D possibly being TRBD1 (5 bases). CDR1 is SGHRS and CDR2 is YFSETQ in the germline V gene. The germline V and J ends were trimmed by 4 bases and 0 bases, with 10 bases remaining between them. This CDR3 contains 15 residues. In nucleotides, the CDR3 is TGCGCCAGCAGCGCAGCAGGGACAACTAATGAAAAACTGTTTTTT. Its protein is CASSAAGTTNEKLFF. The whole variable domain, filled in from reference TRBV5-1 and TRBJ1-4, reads KAGVTQTPRYLIKTRGQQVTLSCSPISGHRSVSWYQQTPGQGLQFLFEYFSETQRNKGNFPGRFSGRQFSNSRSEMNVSTLELGDSALYLCASSAAGTTNEKLFFGSGTQLSVL.

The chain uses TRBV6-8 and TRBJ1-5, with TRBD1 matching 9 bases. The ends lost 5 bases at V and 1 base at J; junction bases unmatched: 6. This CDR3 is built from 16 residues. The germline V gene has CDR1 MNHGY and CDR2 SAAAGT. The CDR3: CASSSETGGSNQPQHF. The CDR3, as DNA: TGTGCCAGCAGTAGTGAGACAGGGGGAAGCAATCAGCCCCAGCATTTT.

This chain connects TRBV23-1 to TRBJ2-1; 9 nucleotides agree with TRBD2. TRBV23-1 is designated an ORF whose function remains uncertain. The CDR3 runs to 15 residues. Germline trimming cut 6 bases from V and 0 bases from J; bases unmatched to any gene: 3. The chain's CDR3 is CASSHSGSSYNEQFF. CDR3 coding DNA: TGCGCCAGCAGCCATAGCGGGAGCTCCTACAATGAGCAGTTCTTC.

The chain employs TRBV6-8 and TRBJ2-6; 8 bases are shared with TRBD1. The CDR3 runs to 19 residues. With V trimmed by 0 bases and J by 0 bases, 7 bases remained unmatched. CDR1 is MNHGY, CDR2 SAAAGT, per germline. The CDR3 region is CASSYSAGTGSSGANVLTF. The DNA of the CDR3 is TGTGCCAGCAGTTACTCGGCAGGGACAGGCTCCTCTGGGGCCAACGTCCTGACTTTC.

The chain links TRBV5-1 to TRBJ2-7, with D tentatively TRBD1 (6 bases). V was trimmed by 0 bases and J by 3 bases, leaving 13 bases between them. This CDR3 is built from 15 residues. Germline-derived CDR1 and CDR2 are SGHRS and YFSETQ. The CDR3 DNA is TGCGCCAGCAGCTTGGAGGCAGGGGAGTACTACGAGCAGTACTTC. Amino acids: CASSLEAGEYYEQYF.

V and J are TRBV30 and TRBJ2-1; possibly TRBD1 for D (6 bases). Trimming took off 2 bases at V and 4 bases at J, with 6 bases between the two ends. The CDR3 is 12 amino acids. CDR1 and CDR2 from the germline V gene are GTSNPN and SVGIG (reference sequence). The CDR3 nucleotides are TGTGCCTGGAGTCAGGGGTACAATGAGCAGTTCTTC. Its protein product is CAWSQGYNEQFF.

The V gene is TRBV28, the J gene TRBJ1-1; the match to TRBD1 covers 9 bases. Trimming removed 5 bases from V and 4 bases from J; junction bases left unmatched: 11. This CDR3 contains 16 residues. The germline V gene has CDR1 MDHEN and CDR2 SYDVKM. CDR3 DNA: TGTGCCAGCAGTCCCGGGACAGGGAGGTTAAGCACTGAAGCTTTCTTT. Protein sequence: CASSPGTGRLSTEAFF.

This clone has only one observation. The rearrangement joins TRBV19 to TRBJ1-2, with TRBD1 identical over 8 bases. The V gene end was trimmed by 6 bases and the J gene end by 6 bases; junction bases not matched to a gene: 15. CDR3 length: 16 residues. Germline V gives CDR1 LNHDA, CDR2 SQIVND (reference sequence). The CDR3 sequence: CASSADSMTGVHGYTF. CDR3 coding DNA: TGTGCCAGTAGCGCCGATTCCATGACAGGGGTCCATGGCTACACCTTC.

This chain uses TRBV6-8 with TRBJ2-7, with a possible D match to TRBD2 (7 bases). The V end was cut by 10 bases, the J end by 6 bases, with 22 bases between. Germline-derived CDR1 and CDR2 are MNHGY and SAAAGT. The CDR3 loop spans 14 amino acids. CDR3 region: CAIRPGGTLGEQYF. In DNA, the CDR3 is TGTGCCATCCGACCGGGGGGCACTCTTGGCGAGCAGTACTTC.

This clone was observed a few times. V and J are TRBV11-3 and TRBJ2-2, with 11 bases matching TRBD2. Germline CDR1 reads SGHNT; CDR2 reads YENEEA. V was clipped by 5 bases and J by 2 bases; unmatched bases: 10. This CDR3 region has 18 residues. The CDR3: CASSQLLAGGLNTGELFF. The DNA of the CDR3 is TGTGCCAGCAGCCAATTGCTAGCGGGGGGACTTAACACCGGGGAGCTGTTTTTT.

CDR3 sequence: CASSQPWHNEQFF. As DNA, the CDR3 is TGCGCCAGCAGCCAACCATGGCACAATGAGCAGTTCTTC. The genes are TRBV1 and TRBJ2-1; the table's D call TRBD1 went unverified against the DNA. TRBV1 counts as a pseudogene. CDR3 size: 13 residues.

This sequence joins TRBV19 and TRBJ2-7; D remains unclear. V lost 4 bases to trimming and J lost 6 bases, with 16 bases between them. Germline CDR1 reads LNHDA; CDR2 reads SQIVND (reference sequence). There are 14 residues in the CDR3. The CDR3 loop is CASSTALHKREQYF. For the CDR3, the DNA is TGTGCCAGTAGTACCGCCCTTCATAAGCGCGAGCAGTACTTC.

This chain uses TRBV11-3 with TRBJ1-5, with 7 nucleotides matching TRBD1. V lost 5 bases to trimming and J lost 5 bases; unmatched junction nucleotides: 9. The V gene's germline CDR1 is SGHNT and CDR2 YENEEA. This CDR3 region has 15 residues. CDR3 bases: TGTGCCAGCAGCCCGACAGGGTCTTTCGATCAGCCCCAGCATTTT. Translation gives CASSPTGSFDQPQHF. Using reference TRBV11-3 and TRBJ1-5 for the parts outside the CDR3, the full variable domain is EAGVVQSPRYKIIEKKQPVAFWCNPISGHNTLYWYLQNLGQGPELLIRYENEEAVDDSQLPKDRFSAERLKGVDSTLKIQPAELGDSAVYLCASSPTGSFDQPQHFGDGTRLSIL.

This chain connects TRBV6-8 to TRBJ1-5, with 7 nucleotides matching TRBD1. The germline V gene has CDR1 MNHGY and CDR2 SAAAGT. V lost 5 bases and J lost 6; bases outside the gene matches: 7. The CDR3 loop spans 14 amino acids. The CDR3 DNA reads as TGTGCCAGCAGTCCTGCCCAGGGGGGTCAGCCCCAGCATTTT. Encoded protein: CASSPAQGGQPQHF.

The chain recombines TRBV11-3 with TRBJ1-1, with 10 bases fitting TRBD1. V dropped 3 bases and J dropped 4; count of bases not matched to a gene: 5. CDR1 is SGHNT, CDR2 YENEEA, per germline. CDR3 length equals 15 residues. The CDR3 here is CASSFVGQGGTEAFF. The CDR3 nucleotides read TGTGCCAGCAGCTTCGTAGGACAGGGGGGCACTGAAGCTTTCTTT.

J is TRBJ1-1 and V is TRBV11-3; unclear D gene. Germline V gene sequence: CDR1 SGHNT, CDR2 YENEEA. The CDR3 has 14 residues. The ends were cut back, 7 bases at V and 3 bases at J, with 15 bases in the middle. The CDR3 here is CASTDQWDDTEAFF. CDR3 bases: TGTGCCAGCACCGACCAGTGGGATGACACTGAAGCTTTCTTT.

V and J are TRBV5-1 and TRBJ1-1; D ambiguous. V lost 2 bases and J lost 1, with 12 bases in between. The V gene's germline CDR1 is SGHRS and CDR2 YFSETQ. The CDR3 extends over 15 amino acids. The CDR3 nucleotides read TGCGCCAGCAGCTTTGGGGTCGGGGAGAACACTGAAGCTTTCTTT. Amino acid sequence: CASSFGVGENTEAFF.

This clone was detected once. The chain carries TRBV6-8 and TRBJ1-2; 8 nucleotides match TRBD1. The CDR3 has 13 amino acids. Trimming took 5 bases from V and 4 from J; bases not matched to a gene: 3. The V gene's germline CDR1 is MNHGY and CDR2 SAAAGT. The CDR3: CASSPTGVYGYTF. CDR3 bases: TGTGCCAGCAGTCCGACAGGGGTCTATGGCTACACCTTC.

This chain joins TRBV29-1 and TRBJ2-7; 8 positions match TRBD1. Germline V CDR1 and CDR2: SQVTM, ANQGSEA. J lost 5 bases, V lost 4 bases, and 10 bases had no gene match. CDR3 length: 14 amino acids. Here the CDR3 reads CSVVLWAGGDEQYF. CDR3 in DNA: TGCAGCGTTGTACTCTGGGCAGGGGGCGACGAGCAGTACTTC.

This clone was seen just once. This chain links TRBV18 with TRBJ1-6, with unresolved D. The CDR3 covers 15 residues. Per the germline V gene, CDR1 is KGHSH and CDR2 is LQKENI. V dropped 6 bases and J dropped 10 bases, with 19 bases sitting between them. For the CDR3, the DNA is TGTGCCAGCTCTATATCTGCTGGGGTGGAGTCACCCCTCCACTTT. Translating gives CASSISAGVESPLHF.